Listed below are T cell receptor beta chains from one sample, sequenced in a study of T-cell memory formation after mild COVID-19. TCRdb passed the 5' RACE reads through MiXCR, listing each CDR3 protein once. The table records 450,000 to 650,000 distinct CDR3 sequences, roughly 18% of them present only once. Sequences were obtained from PBMCs or a T cell subset sorted from them (not recorded which). The receptors here all came from an adult woman who had mild COVID-19 (a few samples of this study predate the infection). Cell type and time point are not known. CDR3s include the opening cysteine and the closing phenylalanine or tryptophan. Part of the rows lack a size; the others show once, few, many or a class for expanded clones.

v_call,clone_size,cdr3_aa
TRBV24-1,few,CATSDAGTGNNSPLHF
TRBV9,NA,CASSVEASGGVYNEQFF
TRBV15,NA,CATSRERGRTEAFF
TRBV12-3/TRBV12-4,NA,CASREDRRNTEAFF
TRBV4-3,NA,CASSQDWGDTYEQYF
TRBV19,NA,CASTTTWDGTDTQYF
TRBV7-7,NA,CASSLSYYYNEQFF
TRBV7-9,NA,CASSLGQHGYTF
TRBV29-1,NA,CSVGMTKAGGYTF
TRBV25-1,NA,CASSEYEGQGQYF
TRBV7-2,few,CASSNPGLATGANVLTF
TRBV12-3/TRBV12-4,few,CASSLGQVTGELFF
TRBV20-1,many,CSADLWGAPGNTIYF
TRBV4-2,NA,CASSQEGMDRGFWAFF
TRBV2,few,CASGSGLDEQYF
TRBV6-5,few,CASSYFAGGGEQYF
TRBV7-2,many,CASSPPGVGFKHTDTQYF
TRBV5-1,few,CASSGQGGFSGANVLTF
TRBV5-4,few,CASSLVGDRVSEQYF
TRBV7-2,few,CASSSYSNQPQHF
TRBV2,NA,CASSGGVGYNEQFF
TRBV7-9,NA,CASSLKSTFYEQYF
TRBV10-3,NA,CAISESKAARLSGYTF
TRBV7-3,few,CASSLALAGAGEQFF
TRBV9,NA,CASSVVGGAGETQYF
TRBV20-1,few,CSARDFHRGDNEQFF
TRBV4-3,few,CASSQDRTVSGNEQYF
TRBV28,few,CASHSPTSGRGQTQYF
TRBV24-1,NA,CATSAPGSGYEQYF
TRBV20-1,many,CSARDRVRYTEAFF
TRBV6-1,NA,CASSKNSGQGYEQYF
TRBV5-1,NA,CASSSRTFNEQFF
TRBV7-2,NA,CASSPEGLAGTQYF
TRBV12-3/TRBV12-4,few,CASSLLPGVGYEQYF
TRBV4-1,many,CASSQPGGSGSTDTQYF
TRBV12-3/TRBV12-4,NA,CASSQGRRSGFF
TRBV7-9,few,CASSLDGGGNSGANVLTF
TRBV29-1,few,CSESGTGVDGYTF
TRBV19,NA,CASSRGGGIDEQFF
TRBV6-5,NA,CASSYSVGAEQYF
TRBV12-3/TRBV12-4,NA,CASRYQREYTGELFF
TRBV7-2,few,CASRLGGPRANYGYTF
TRBV5-1,few,CASSSGQGHYNEQFF
TRBV20-1,few,CSARVGGREISPLHF
TRBV6-1,NA,CASFLQPSGSFYEQYF
TRBV6-2/TRBV6-3,NA,CASSTHPRDRGPTTYSNQPQHF
TRBV3-1,NA,CASSQEGGKLFF
TRBV12-3/TRBV12-4,few,CASSLRQGVYEQYF
TRBV4-2,many,CASSQDTGTLYNEQFF
TRBV5-5,few,CASSLSSFQGNTEAFF
TRBV18,NA,CASSPRGLAGGNEQYF